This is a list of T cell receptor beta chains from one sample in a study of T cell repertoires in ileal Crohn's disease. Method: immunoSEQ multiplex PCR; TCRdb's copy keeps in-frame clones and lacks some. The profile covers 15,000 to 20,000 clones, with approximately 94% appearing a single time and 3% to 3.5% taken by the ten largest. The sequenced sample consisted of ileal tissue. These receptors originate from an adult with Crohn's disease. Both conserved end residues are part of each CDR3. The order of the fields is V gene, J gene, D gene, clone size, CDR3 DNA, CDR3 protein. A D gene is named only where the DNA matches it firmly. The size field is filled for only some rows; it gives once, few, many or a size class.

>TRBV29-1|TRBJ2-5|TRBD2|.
TGCAGCTCCGGTCCGGGGGGGGAAGAGACCCAGTACTTC
CSSGPGGEETQYF
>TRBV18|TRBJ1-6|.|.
TGTGCCAGCTCACCCGCAAGGGAGGATTCACCCCTCCACTTT
CASSPAREDSPLHF
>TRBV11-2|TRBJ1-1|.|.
TGTGCCAGCAGCTTCCAGGGGAGAAACACTGAAGCTTTCTTT
CASSFQGRNTEAFF
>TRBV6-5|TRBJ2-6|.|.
TGTGCCAGCAGTTACGGGCTTGTATCTGGGGCCAACGTCCTGACTTTC
CASSYGLVSGANVLTF
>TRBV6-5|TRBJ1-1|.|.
TGTGCCACCATGGCAGGGTACACTGAAGCTTTCTTT
CATMAGYTEAFF
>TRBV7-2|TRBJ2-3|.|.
TGTGCCAGCAACCAAAGGGGAGATACGCAGTATTTT
CASNQRGDTQYF
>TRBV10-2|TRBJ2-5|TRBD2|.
TGCGCCAGCAGTGGAGAGAGGCGGGCGGGGGTCCACCAAGAGACCCAGTACTTC
CASSGERRAGVHQETQYF
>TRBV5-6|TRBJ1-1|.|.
TGTGCCAGCAGAGAGAGGAGCACTGAAGCTTTCTTT
CASRERSTEAFF
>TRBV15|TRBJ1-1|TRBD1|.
TGTGCCACCAGGCGACAGGGAGGTACTGAAGCTTTCTTT
CATRRQGGTEAFF
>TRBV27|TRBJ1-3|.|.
TGTGCCAGCAGCGCAGGGTTTTCTGGAAACACCATATATTTT
CASSAGFSGNTIYF
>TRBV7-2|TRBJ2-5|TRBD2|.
TGTGCCAGCACCTTCACGGGGGGAGAGACCCAGTACTTC
CASTFTGGETQYF
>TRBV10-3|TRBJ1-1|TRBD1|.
TGTGCCATCAGCGACGACAGGGGTGGTGAAGCTTTCTTT
CAISDDRGGEAFF
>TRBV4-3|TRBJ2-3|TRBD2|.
TGCGCCAGCAGCCGGGGACTACAAGTAGATACGCAGTATTTT
CASSRGLQVDTQYF
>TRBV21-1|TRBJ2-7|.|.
TGTGCCAGCAGCCCCTGTTGCCGCAGGGGATGCGGGCAGTACTTC
CASSPCCRRGCGQYF
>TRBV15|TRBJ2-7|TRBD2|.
TGTGCCACCAGTAAAGCGGGGAGTCACTACGAGCAGTACTTC
CATSKAGSHYEQYF
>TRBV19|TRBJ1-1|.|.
TGTGCCAGTATTGGTTCCCGGTGGGCGAACACTGAAGCTTTCTTT
CASIGSRWANTEAFF
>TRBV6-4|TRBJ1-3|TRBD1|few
TGTGCCAGCAGTTGGGGACAGACTAACTCTGGAAACACCATATATTTT
CASSWGQTNSGNTIYF
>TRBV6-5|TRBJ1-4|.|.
TGTGCCAGCAGTTTGTCAGGGACTTATAATGAAAAACTGTTTTTT
CASSLSGTYNEKLFF
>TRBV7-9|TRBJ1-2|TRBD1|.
TGTGCCAGCAGCCCGGTCACAGGGGGCCTCTATGGCTACACCTTC
CASSPVTGGLYGYTF
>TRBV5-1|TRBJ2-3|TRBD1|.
TGCGCCAGTCTCCGGGACAGGGGATCAGATACGCAGTATTTT
CASLRDRGSDTQYF
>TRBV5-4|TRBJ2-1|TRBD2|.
TGTGCCAGCAGCCCGGCTGGAGTGGCGGGAGCCTACAATGAGCAGTTCTTC
CASSPAGVAGAYNEQFF
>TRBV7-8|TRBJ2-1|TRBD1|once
TGTGCCAGCAGCACGGGGGGATACCGGGACAGGGGAGAGTTCTTC
CASSTGGYRDRGEFF
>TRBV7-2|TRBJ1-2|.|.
TGTGCCAGCAGCTTAAATATCCTCTATGGCTACACCTTC
CASSLNILYGYTF
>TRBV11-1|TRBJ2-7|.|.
TGTGCCAGCAGCTCCTACGACAGGCGCACCTACGAGCAGTACTTC
CASSSYDRRTYEQYF
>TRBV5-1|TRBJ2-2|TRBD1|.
TGCGCCAGCAGCTTGGGGACCTCCCTGGCACTAGGGGGCCACGGGGAGCTGTTTTTT
CASSLGTSLALGGHGELFF
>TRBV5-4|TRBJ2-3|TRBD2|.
TGTGCCAGCAGCTTTTGGGAGCGGGGGGGTCTAGATACGCAGTATTTT
CASSFWERGGLDTQYF
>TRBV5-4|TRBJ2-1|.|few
TGTGCCAGCAGCCGAGCGAGGCCCTACAATGAGCAGTTCTTC
CASSRARPYNEQFF
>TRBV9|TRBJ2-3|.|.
TGTGCCAGCAGCGTAGGTGCGCGGCTCGGAGATACGCAGTATTTT
CASSVGARLGDTQYF
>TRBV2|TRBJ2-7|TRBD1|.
TGTGCCAGCAGTGCCGGGACAGGATCCTACGAGCAGTACTTC
CASSAGTGSYEQYF
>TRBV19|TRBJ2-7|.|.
TGTGCCAGTAGTATACGAGACAGCTCACACGAGCAGTACTTC
CASSIRDSSHEQYF
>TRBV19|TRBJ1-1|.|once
TGTGCCAGTAGTATCGGGGGTAACACTGAAGCTTTCTTT
CASSIGGNTEAFF
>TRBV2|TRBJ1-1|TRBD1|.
TGTGCCAGCAGGGGACAGGGAAACACTGAAGCTTTCTTT
CASRGQGNTEAFF
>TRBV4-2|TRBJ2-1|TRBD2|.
TGTGCCAGCGGCCAACGGCTAGCGGGGGACAATGAGCAGTTCTTC
CASGQRLAGDNEQFF
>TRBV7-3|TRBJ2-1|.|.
TGTGCCAGCAGTCCGGGGGATGAGCAGTTCTTC
CASSPGDEQFF
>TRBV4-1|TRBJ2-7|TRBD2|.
TGCGCCAGCAGCCAAGAAGGGCGTAGGAGCGGGGGGGGGCTCGAGCAGTACTTC
CASSQEGRRSGGGLEQYF
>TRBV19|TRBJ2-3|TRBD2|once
TGTGCCAGTAAGCCCACTAGCGGTCGCACAGATACGCAGTATTTT
CASKPTSGRTDTQYF
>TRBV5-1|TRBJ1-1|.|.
TGCGCCAGCAGCTTCGGGCAGGGAAATATGAACACTGAAGCTTTCTTT
CASSFGQGNMNTEAFF
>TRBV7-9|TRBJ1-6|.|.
TGTGCCAGCAGCCATACGACAGGCCCCTATAATTCACCCCTCCACTTT
CASSHTTGPYNSPLHF
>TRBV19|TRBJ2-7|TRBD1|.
TGTGCCAGTAGTATCACCGACACAGGGGACGAGCAGTACTTC
CASSITDTGDEQYF
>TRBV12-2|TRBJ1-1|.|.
TGTGCAAGTCGCTCCGGACAGAACACTGAAGCTTTCTTT
CASRSGQNTEAFF
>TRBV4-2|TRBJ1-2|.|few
TGTGCCAGCAGCCCGGAGAAGGGAGTTGGGTATGGCTACACCTTC
CASSPEKGVGYGYTF
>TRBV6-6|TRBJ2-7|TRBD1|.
TGTGCCAGCACCTCCGACAGGGGGTACGAGCAGTACTTC
CASTSDRGYEQYF
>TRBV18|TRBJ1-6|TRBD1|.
TGTGCCAGCTCCCCGCGGACAGGGGATGCTAATTCACCCCTCCACTTT
CASSPRTGDANSPLHF
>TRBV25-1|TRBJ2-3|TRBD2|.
TGTGCCAGCACCGGACTAGCGGGGGGTTCTACGCAGTATTTT
CASTGLAGGSTQYF
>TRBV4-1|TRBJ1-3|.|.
TGCGCCAGCAGCCAAGATCTTTACAGGACCTCTGGAAACACCATATATTTT
CASSQDLYRTSGNTIYF
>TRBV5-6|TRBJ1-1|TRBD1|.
TGTGCCAGCAGCTGGAGCCGGGGACAGGACACTGAAGCTTTCTTT
CASSWSRGQDTEAFF
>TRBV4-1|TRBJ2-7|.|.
TGCGCCAGCAGCCAAGACGGTTACGAGCAGTACTTC
CASSQDGYEQYF
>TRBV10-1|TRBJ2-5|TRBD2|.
TGCGCCAGCAGCGCTACCGGGACTAGCCTTGAGACCCAGTACTTC
CASSATGTSLETQYF
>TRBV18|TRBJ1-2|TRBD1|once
TGTGCCAGCTCCCCGGACAGGGTAAATGGCTACACCTTC
CASSPDRVNGYTF
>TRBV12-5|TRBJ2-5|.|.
TGTGCTAGTGGTCCTCCGGACAGTCCGTACCAAGAGACCCAGTACTTC
CASGPPDSPYQETQYF
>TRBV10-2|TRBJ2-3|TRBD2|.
TGCGCCAGCAGTGAGTCGGGCGGGGGGGGCACAGATACGCAGTATTTT
CASSESGGGGTDTQYF
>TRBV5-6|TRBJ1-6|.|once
TGTGCCAGCAGCTCACGGGACTTTAGGGATTCACCCCTCCACTTT
CASSSRDFRDSPLHF
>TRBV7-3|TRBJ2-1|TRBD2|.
TGTGCCAGCAGCTTAGCCCCTAGCGGGGGGGCCGGGCAGTTCTTC
CASSLAPSGGAGQFF